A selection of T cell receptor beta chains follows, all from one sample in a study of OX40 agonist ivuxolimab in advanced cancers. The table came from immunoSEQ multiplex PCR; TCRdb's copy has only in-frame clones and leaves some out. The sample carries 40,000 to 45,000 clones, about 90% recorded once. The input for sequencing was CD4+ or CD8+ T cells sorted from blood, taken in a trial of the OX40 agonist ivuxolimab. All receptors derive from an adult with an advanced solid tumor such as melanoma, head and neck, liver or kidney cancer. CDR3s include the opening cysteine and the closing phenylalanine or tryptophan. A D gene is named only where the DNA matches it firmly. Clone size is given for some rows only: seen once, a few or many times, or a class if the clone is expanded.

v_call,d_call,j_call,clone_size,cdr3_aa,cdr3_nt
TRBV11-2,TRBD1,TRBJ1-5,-,CASSLAGGNQPQHF,TGTGCCAGCAGCTTAGCAGGGGGAAATCAGCCCCAGCATTTT
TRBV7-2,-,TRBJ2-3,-,CASSFVDTQYF,TGTGCCAGCAGCTTTGTAGATACGCAGTATTTT
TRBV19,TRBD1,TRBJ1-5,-,CATRDRGKGNQPQHF,TGTGCCACCCGGGACAGGGGAAAAGGTAATCAGCCCCAGCATTTT
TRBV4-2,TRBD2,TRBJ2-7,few,CASSQDGAGSSYEQYF,TGTGCCAGCAGCCAAGATGGAGCGGGATCTAGCTACGAGCAGTACTTC
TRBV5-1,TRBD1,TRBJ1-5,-,CASSLEGTGSNQPQHF,TGCGCCAGCAGCTTGGAAGGGACAGGATCCAATCAGCCCCAGCATTTT
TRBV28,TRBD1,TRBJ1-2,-,CASRETGRDGYTF,TGTGCCAGCAGAGAGACAGGGCGAGATGGCTACACCTTC
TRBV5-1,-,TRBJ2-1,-,CASSAGSSSYNEQFF,TGCGCCAGCAGCGCGGGTAGTAGCTCCTACAATGAGCAGTTCTTC
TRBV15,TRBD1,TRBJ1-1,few,CATSREQGLFGEAFF,TGTGCCACCAGCAGAGAACAGGGGTTGTTTGGTGAAGCTTTCTTT
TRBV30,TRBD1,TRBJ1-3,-,CAWKRQGAEGNTIYF,TGTGCCTGGAAGCGACAGGGGGCAGAAGGAAACACCATATATTTT
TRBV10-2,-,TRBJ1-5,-,CASTQDPGHNNQPQHF,TGCGCCAGCACCCAAGACCCGGGACATAACAATCAGCCCCAGCATTTT
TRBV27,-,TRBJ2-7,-,CASSPYLGPLRRPRTAGSSYEQYF,TGTGCCAGCAGTCCTTATCTTGGGCCCCTGCGTCGCCCTCGGACAGCGGGGTCCTCCTACGAGCAGTACTTC
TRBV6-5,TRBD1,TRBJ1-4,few,CASSYSGQGGSEKLFF,TGTGCCAGCAGTTACTCGGGACAGGGAGGGAGTGAAAAACTGTTTTTT
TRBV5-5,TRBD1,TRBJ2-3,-,CASRATGAFTDTQYF,TGTGCCAGCAGGGCTACAGGGGCCTTCACAGATACGCAGTATTTT
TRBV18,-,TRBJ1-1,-,CASSPLHSNTEAFF,TGTGCCAGCTCACCACTACACTCGAACACTGAAGCTTTCTTT
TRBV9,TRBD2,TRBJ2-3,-,CASSPGWLAGADTQYF,TGTGCCAGCAGCCCAGGGTGGCTAGCGGGCGCAGATACGCAGTATTTT
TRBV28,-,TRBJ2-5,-,CASSKYTAGTQYF,TGTGCCAGCAGCAAGTACACTGCGGGGACCCAGTACTTC
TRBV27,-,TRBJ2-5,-,CASSPLVGAETQYF,TGTGCCAGCAGTCCCCTGGTGGGGGCCGAGACCCAGTACTTC
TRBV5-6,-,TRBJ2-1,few,CASSLWGGEQFF,TGTGCCAGCAGCTTGTGGGGAGGTGAGCAGTTCTTC
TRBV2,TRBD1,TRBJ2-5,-,CASGRDRGDQETQYF,TGTGCCAGCGGCCGGGACAGGGGTGACCAAGAGACCCAGTACTTC
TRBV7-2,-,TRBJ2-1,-,CASSLGSGPNEQFF,TGTGCCAGCAGCTTAGGGAGTGGCCCCAATGAGCAGTTCTTC
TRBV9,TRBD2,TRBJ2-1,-,CASSVAASGSHEQFF,TGTGCCAGCAGCGTAGCGGCTAGCGGGAGCCACGAGCAGTTCTTC
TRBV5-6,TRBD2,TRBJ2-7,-,CASLPRGLAGFYEQYF,TGTGCCAGCCTGCCCAGGGGACTAGCGGGATTCTACGAGCAGTACTTC